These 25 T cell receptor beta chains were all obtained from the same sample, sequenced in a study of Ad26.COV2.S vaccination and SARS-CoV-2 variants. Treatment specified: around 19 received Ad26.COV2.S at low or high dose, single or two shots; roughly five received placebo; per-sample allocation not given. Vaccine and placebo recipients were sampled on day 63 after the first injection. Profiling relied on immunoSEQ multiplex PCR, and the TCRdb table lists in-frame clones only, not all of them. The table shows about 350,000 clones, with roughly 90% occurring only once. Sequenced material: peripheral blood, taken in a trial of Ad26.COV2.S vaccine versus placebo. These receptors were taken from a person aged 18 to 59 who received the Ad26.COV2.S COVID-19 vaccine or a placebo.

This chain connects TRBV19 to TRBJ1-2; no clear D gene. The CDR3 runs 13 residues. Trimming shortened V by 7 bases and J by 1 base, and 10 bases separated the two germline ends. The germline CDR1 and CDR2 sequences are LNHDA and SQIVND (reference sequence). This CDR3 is CASTETVNYGYTF. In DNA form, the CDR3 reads TGTGCCAGTACCGAAACGGTTAACTATGGCTACACCTTC.

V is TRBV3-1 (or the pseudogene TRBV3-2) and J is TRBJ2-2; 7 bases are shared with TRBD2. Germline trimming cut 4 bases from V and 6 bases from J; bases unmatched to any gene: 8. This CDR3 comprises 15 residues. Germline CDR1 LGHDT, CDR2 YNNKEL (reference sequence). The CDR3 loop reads CASSPTLGGSGELFF. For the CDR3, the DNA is TGTGCCAGCAGCCCAACTCTGGGGGGGTCCGGGGAGCTGTTTTTT.

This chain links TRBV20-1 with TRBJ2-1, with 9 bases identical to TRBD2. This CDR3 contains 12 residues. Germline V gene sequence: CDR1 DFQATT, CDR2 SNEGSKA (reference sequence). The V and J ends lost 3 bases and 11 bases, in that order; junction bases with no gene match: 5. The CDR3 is CSASLSGGQQFF. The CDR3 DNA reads TGCAGTGCTAGTCTTAGCGGGGGACAGCAGTTCTTC.

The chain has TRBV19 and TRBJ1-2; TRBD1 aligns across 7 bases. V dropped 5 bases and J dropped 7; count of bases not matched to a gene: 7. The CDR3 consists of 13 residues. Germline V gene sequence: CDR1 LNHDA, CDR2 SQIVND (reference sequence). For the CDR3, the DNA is TGTGCCAGTAGTGCTGACAGGGTCAGTGGCTACACCTTC. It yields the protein CASSADRVSGYTF.

CDR3 sequence (DNA): TGTGCCAGCAGCTTGGGGGGGGTTGGGGCGCAGGAGGCTTTCTTT. It codes for CASSLGGVGAQEAFF. V and J are TRBV5-8 and TRBJ1-1; a possible D gene is TRBD1 (5 bases). Trimming stripped 0 bases from V and 11 bases from J, with 20 bases between. Germline lookup yields CDR1 SGHTS and CDR2 YDEGEE. This CDR3 is built from 15 residues.

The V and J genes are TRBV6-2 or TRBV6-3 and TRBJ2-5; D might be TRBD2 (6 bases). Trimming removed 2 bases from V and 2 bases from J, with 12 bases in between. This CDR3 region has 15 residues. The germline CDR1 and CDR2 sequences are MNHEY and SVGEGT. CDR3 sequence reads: CASSYPRGIQETQYF. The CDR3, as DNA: TGTGCCAGCAGTTACCCTCGGGGGATACAAGAGACCCAGTACTTC.

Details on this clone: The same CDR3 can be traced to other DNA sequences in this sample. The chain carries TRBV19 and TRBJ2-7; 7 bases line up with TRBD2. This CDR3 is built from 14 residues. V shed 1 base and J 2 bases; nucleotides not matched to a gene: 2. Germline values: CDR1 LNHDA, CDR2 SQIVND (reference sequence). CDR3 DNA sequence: TGTGCCAGTAGTATAGGACTAGCCACCTACGAGCAGTACTTC. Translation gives CASSIGLATYEQYF.

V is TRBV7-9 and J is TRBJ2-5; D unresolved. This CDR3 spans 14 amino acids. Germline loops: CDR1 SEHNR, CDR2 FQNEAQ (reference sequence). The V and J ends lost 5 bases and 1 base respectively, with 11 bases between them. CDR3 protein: CASSMRRVQETQYF. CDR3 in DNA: TGTGCCAGCAGCATGCGAAGGGTCCAAGAGACCCAGTACTTC.

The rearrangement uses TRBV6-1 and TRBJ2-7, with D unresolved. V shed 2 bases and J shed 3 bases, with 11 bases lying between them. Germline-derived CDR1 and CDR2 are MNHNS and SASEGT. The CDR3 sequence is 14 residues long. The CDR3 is CASSELSAFYEQYF. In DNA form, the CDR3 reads TGTGCCAGCAGTGAACTTTCGGCCTTCTACGAGCAGTACTTC.

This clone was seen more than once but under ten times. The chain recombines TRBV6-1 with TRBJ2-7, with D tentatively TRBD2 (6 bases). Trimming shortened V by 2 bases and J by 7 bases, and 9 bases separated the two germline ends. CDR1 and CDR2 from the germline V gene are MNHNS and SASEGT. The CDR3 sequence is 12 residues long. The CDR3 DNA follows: TGTGCCAGCAGTGAATGGGGGGATGAGCAGTACTTC. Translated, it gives CASSEWGDEQYF.

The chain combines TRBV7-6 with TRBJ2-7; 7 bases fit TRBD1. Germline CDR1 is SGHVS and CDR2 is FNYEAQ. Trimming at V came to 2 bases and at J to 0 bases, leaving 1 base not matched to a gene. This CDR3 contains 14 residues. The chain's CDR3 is CASSLTGASYEQYF. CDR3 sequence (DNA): TGTGCCAGCAGCTTAACAGGGGCCTCCTACGAGCAGTACTTC.

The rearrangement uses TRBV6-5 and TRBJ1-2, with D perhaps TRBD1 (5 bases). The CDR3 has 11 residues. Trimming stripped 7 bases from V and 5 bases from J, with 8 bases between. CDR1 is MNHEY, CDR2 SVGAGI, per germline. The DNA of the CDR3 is TGTGCCAGCATGGGGGGTTATGGCTACACCTTC. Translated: CASMGGYGYTF.

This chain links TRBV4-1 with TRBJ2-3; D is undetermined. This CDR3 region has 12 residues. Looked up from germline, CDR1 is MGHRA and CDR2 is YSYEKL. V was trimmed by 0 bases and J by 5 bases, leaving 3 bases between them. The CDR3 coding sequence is TGCGCCAGCAGCCAAGAAGTAGATACGCAGTATTTT. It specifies CASSQEVDTQYF.

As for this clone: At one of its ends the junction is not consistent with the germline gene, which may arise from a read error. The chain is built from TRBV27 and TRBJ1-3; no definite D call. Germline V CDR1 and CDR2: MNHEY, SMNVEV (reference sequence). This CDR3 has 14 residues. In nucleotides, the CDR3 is TGTGCCAGCAGTTTAAAGGGCATGGGAAGCACCATATATTTT. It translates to CASSLKGMGSTIYF.

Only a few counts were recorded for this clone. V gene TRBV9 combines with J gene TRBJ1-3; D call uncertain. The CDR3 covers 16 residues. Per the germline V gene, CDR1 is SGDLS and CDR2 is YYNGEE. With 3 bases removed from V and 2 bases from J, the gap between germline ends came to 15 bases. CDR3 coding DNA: TGTGCCAGCAGCGGTTCCGAGTCCCAAACTGGAAACACCATATATTTT. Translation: CASSGSESQTGNTIYF.

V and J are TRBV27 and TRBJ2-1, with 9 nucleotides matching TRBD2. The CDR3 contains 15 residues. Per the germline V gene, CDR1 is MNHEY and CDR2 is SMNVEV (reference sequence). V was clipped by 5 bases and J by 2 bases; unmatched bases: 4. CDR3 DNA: TGTGCCAGCAGTCCTCGACTAGCGGCCTACAATGAGCAGTTCTTC. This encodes CASSPRLAAYNEQFF.

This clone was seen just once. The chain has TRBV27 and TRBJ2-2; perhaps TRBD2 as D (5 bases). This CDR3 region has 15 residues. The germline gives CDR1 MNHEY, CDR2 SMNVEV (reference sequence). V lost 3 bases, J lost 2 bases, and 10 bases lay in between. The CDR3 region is CASSLGGRNTGELFF. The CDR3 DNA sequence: TGTGCCAGCAGTTTGGGCGGGCGAAACACCGGGGAGCTGTTTTTT.

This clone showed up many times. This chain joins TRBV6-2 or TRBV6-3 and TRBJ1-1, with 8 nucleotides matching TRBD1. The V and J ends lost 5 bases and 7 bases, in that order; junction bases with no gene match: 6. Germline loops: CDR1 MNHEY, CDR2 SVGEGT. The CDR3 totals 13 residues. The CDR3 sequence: CASSDTGGIEAFF. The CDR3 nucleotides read TGTGCCAGCAGTGACACAGGGGGTATTGAAGCTTTCTTT.

The CDR3 sequence is CASSPLAEVGEQYF. The CDR3 DNA reads as TGTGCCAGCTCACCGTTGGCGGAGGTCGGCGAGCAGTACTTC. V is TRBV18 and J is TRBJ2-7, with a possible D match to TRBD2 (5 bases). Trimming cost V 3 bases and J 6 bases, with 15 bases left between them. The CDR3 totals 14 residues. Germline CDR1 KGHSH, CDR2 LQKENI.

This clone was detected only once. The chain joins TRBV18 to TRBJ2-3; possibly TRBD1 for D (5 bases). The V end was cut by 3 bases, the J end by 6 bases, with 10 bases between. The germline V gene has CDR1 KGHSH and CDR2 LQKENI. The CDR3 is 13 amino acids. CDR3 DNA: TGTGCCAGCTCACCTGACAGTGCCGATACGCAGTATTTT. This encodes CASSPDSADTQYF.

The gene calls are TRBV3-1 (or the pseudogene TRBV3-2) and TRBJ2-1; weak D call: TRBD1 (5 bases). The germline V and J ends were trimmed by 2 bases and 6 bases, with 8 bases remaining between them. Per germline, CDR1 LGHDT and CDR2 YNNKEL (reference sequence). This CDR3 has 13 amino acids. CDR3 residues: CASSQPGFNEQFF. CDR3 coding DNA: TGTGCCAGCAGCCAACCAGGGTTCAATGAGCAGTTCTTC.

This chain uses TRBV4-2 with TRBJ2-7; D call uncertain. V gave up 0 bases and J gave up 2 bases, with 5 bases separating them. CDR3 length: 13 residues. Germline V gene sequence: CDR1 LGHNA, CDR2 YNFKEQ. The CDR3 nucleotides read TGTGCCAGCAGCCAAGACTACACCTACGAGCAGTACTTC. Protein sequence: CASSQDYTYEQYF.

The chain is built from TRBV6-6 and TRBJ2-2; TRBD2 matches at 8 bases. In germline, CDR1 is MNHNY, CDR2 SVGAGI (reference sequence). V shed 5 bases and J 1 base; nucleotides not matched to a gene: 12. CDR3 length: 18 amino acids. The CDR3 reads CASSRAGGLALNTGELFF. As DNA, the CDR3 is TGTGCCAGCAGTCGGGCAGGTGGACTAGCTTTGAACACCGGGGAGCTGTTTTTT.

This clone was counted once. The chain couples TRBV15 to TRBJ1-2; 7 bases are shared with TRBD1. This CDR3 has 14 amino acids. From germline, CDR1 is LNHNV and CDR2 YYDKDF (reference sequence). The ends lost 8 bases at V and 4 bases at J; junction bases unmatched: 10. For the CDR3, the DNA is TGTGCCACCCAAGAAAACAGGGGAGCCTATGGCTACACCTTC. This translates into CATQENRGAYGYTF.

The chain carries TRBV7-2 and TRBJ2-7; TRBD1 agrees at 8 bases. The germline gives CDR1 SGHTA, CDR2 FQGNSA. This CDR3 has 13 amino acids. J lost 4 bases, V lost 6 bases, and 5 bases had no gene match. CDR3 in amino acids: CASRGQANYEQYF. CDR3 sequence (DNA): TGTGCCAGCAGGGGACAGGCGAATTACGAGCAGTACTTC.